One and the same sample provided the 22 T cell receptor beta chains below, sequenced in a study of cytomegalovirus exposure and HLA in healthy donors. The PCR ran on 60 Vbeta and 13 Jbeta primers. The assay was immunoSEQ multiplex PCR, and TCRdb's table has in-frame clones only and misses some. The profile shows some 130,000 clones, approximately 77% of them singletons. The sample consisted of PBMCs. The receptors were gathered from a young man in good health and CMV-seronegative.

J is TRBJ2-7 and V is TRBV30; 9 bases align to TRBD2. J lost 2 bases, V lost 4 bases, and 6 bases had no gene match. The CDR3 is made up of 14 amino acids. Per germline, CDR1 GTSNPN and CDR2 SVGIG (reference sequence). In nucleotides, the CDR3 is TGTGCCTGGACCCGACTAGCGGTAGCCTACGAGCAGTACTTC. It specifies CAWTRLAVAYEQYF.

This chain links TRBV11-2 with TRBJ1-1; 7 bases are shared with TRBD1. The CDR3 has 11 residues. From germline, CDR1 is SGHAT and CDR2 FQNNGV. The junction had 1 base not matched to a gene; V was cut back by 4 bases and J by 8 bases. The CDR3 DNA sequence: TGTGCCAGCAGCTGGGGACAGGAAGCTTTCTTT. The encoded protein is CASSWGQEAFF.

This chain uses TRBV27 with TRBJ2-1, with TRBD2 identical over 11 bases. From germline, CDR1 is MNHEY and CDR2 SMNVEV (reference sequence). The CDR3 runs to 14 residues. Trimming took 3 bases from V and 7 from J; bases not matched to a gene: 2. CDR3: CASSLGLAVNEQFF. The DNA of the CDR3 is TGTGCCAGCAGTTTGGGACTAGCGGTGAATGAGCAGTTCTTC.

J is TRBJ1-2 and V is TRBV5-6; TRBD1 matches at 7 bases. The CDR3 is 15 residues long. The V gene's germline CDR1 is SGHDT and CDR2 YYEEEE. With 0 bases clipped from V and 4 bases from J, the junction kept 6 bases outside the gene matches. In nucleotides, the CDR3 is TGTGCCAGCAGCTTGGGACAGGGCGGTATCTATGGCTACACCTTC. Its translation: CASSLGQGGIYGYTF.

V is TRBV30 and J is TRBJ1-1; D may be TRBD1 (6 bases). The CDR3 spans 15 residues. Germline CDR1 is GTSNPN and CDR2 is SVGIG (reference sequence). Trimming cost V 6 bases and J 5 bases, with 22 bases left between them. In nucleotides, the CDR3 is TGTGCCTGCGGGTTCAGGGGCGCAGGATTAACTGAAGCTTTCTTT. Translated: CACGFRGAGLTEAFF.

The V call is TRBV5-6, the J call TRBJ2-3, with D perhaps TRBD1 (6 bases). V dropped 2 bases and J dropped 2 bases, with 9 bases sitting between them. Germline V gene lookup returns CDR1 SGHDT and CDR2 YYEEEE. The CDR3 consists of 14 residues. The CDR3 nucleotides read TGTGCCAGCAGCTTTTGGGGGCTCACAGATACGCAGTATTTT. Protein product: CASSFWGLTDTQYF.

The chain is built from TRBV9 and TRBJ1-1, with a possible D match to TRBD1 (6 bases). Germline-derived CDR1 and CDR2 are SGDLS and YYNGEE. This CDR3 comprises 16 residues. V lost 0 bases and J lost 4, with 16 bases in between. CDR3: CASSVGPGAVGTEAFF. For the CDR3, the DNA is TGTGCCAGCAGCGTAGGCCCAGGGGCCGTGGGCACTGAAGCTTTCTTT.

This clone appeared once. The chain joins TRBV6-5 to TRBJ2-5, with D possibly TRBD2 on 6 matching bases. Germline V gene data show CDR1 as MNHEY and CDR2 as SVGAGI. Trimming cost V 3 bases and J 2 bases, with 10 bases left between them. The CDR3 is 14 residues long. The CDR3 DNA is TGTGCCAGCAGTTATGGACTATCACAAGAGACCCAGTACTTC. Translating it yields CASSYGLSQETQYF.

A few counts support this clone. The gene calls are TRBV13 and TRBJ2-7; D is uncertain. V dropped 0 bases and J dropped 2 bases, with 8 bases sitting between them. Per germline, CDR1 PRHDT and CDR2 FYEKMQ (reference sequence). There are 14 residues in the CDR3. The CDR3 region has the DNA TGTGCCAGCAGCTTAGGTTCGGGTCCCTACGAGCAGTACTTC. This gives the protein CASSLGSGPYEQYF.

The chain links TRBV29-1 to TRBJ2-5, with 9 bases lining up with TRBD2. This CDR3 has 14 residues. The germline gives CDR1 SQVTM, CDR2 ANQGSEA. Trimming took 7 bases from V and 5 from J; bases not matched to a gene: 11. Here the CDR3 reads CSALSGGRGETQYF. CDR3 DNA sequence: TGCAGCGCCCTTTCGGGCGGGAGGGGGGAGACCCAGTACTTC.

The chain couples TRBV11-2 to TRBJ1-1; D possibly corresponds to TRBD1 (6 bases). Germline V gene data show CDR1 as SGHAT and CDR2 as FQNNGV. This CDR3 is built from 15 residues. With 3 bases removed from V and 4 bases from J, the gap between germline ends came to 15 bases. The CDR3 DNA follows: TGTGCCAGCAGCTTGACAGGTTCGGTAGGCACTGAAGCTTTCTTT. It yields the protein CASSLTGSVGTEAFF.

The J gene is TRBJ2-3, the V gene TRBV6-5; tentative D call: TRBD1 (5 bases). The CDR3 totals 14 residues. Germline loops: CDR1 MNHEY, CDR2 SVGAGI. Trimming cost V 7 bases and J 0 bases, with 11 bases left between them. CDR3 sequence reads: CASMGLSSTDTQYF. The CDR3 DNA sequence: TGTGCCAGCATGGGGCTCAGTAGCACAGATACGCAGTATTTT.

The chain is built from TRBV6-5 and TRBJ1-2; tentative D call: TRBD1 (5 bases). Germline CDR1 MNHEY, CDR2 SVGAGI. Deletions cut 2 bases from V and 5 bases from J, with 15 bases between. CDR3 size: 15 residues. Here the CDR3 reads CASSYLRGGGYGYTF. The CDR3 nucleotides are TGTGCCAGCAGTTACCTGAGGGGCGGGGGATATGGCTACACCTTC.

This chain uses TRBV6-5 with TRBJ1-5, with D hard to call. V dropped 4 bases and J dropped 3 bases, with 7 bases sitting between them. The CDR3 covers 13 residues. Germline loops: CDR1 MNHEY, CDR2 SVGAGI. CDR3 sequence: CASSSGINQPQHF. The CDR3 DNA reads TGTGCCAGCAGTTCGGGGATCAATCAGCCCCAGCATTTT.

This clone was picked up a small number of times. The V and J genes are TRBV9 and TRBJ2-3, with a weak D call TRBD1 (5 bases). Germline values: CDR1 SGDLS, CDR2 YYNGEE. V lost 7 bases and J 2 bases, leaving 17 bases between the germline ends. This CDR3 has 15 amino acids. DNA for the CDR3: TGTGCCAGCGGGGCAGCGCTAACCTACACAGATACGCAGTATTTT. Translating gives CASGAALTYTDTQYF.

The V and J genes are TRBV4-2 and TRBJ2-4; TRBD1 matches 8 bases. V shed 3 bases, J shed 2 bases, and the junction held 9 bases outside the gene matches. The CDR3 contains 17 residues. CDR1 is LGHNA and CDR2 is YNFKEQ in the germline V gene. This CDR3 reads CASSQAETGGPKNIQYF. CDR3 DNA: TGTGCCAGCAGCCAGGCAGAAACAGGGGGACCCAAAAACATTCAGTACTTC.

The rearrangement uses TRBV10-2 and TRBJ2-5, with a possible D match to TRBD2 (6 bases). Germline V lookup: CDR1 WSHSY, CDR2 SAAADI. The CDR3 sequence is 12 residues long. V shed 5 bases and J shed 5 bases, with 9 bases lying between them. CDR3 sequence: CASSPGGETQYF. CDR3 in DNA: TGCGCCAGCAGTCCCGGAGGGGAGACCCAGTACTTC.

CDR3 coding DNA: TGTGCCAGCAGCTTACCGGGACAGGGTAATGAAAAACTGTTTTTT. Amino acids: CASSLPGQGNEKLFF. The rearrangement joins TRBV7-9 to TRBJ1-4; 9 bases are a match to TRBD1. The CDR3 extends over 15 amino acids. Germline V gene sequence: CDR1 SEHNR, CDR2 FQNEAQ (reference sequence). After removal of 2 bases from V and 4 bases from J, the junction contained 2 bases not matched to a gene.

The chain carries TRBV7-2 and TRBJ2-1, with TRBD2 as a possible D gene (6 bases). The CDR3 sequence is 13 residues long. V was shortened by 3 bases and J by 6 bases, with 9 bases between the two germline ends. CDR1 SGHTA and CDR2 FQGNSA come from the germline V gene. This chain's CDR3 is CASSLGGVNEQFF. The CDR3 bases are TGTGCCAGCAGCTTGGGGGGAGTCAATGAGCAGTTCTTC.

This clone appeared once. This chain uses TRBV5-4 with TRBJ2-5; the D gene is possibly TRBD1 (7 bases). V was shortened by 4 bases and J by 5 bases, with 12 bases between the two germline ends. Germline V CDR1 and CDR2: SGHNT, YYREEE (reference sequence). The CDR3 consists of 13 residues. The CDR3 DNA follows: TGTGCCAGCAGCAGTCAGGGGGGTGAGACCCAGTACTTC. Residues: CASSSQGGETQYF. Drawing the rest from reference TRBV5-4 and TRBJ2-5, the complete variable domain is ETGVTQSPTHLIKTRGQQVTLRCSSQSGHNTVSWYQQALGQGPQFIFQYYREEENGRGNFPPRFSGLQFPNYSSELNVNALELDDSALYLCASSSQGGETQYFGPGTRLLVL.

V gene TRBV28 combines with J gene TRBJ2-5; 10 nucleotides agree with TRBD2. The CDR3 runs 14 residues. Per germline, CDR1 MDHEN and CDR2 SYDVKM. Germline trimming cut 5 bases from V and 5 bases from J; bases unmatched to any gene: 5. CDR3 protein: CASSEAGGRETQYF. The CDR3 region has the DNA TGTGCCAGCAGTGAAGCGGGAGGGAGGGAGACCCAGTACTTC.

The table lists this clone with a few counts. The chain uses TRBV6-4 and TRBJ1-5, with 7 bases identical to TRBD1. With V trimmed by 7 bases and J by 6 bases, 6 bases remained unmatched. The CDR3 is 13 residues long. CDR1 MRHNA and CDR2 SNTAGT come from the germline V gene. The CDR3 is CASMGQYGQPQHF. CDR3 DNA: TGTGCCAGCATGGGACAGTACGGTCAGCCCCAGCATTTT.